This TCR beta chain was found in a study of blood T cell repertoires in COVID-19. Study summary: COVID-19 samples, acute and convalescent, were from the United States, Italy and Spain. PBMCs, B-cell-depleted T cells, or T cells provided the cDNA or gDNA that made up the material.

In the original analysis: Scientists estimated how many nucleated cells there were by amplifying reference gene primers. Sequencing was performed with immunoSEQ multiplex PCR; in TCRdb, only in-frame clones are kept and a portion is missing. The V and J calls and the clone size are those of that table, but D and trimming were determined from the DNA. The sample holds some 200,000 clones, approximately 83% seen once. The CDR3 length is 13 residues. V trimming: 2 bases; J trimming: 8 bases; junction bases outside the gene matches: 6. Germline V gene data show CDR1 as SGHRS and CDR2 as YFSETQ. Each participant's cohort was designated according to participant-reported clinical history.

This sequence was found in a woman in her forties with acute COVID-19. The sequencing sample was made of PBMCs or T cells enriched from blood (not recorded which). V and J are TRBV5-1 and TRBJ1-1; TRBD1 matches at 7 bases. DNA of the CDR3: TGCGCCAGCAGCTTCAAGGGGGCTGAGGAAGCTTTCTTT. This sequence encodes CASSFKGAEEAFF. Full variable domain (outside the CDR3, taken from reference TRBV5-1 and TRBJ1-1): KAGVTQTPRYLIKTRGQQVTLSCSPISGHRSVSWYQQTPGQGLQFLFEYFSETQRNKGNFPGRFSGRQFSNSRSEMNVSTLELGDSALYLCASSFKGAEEAFFGQGTRLTVV.